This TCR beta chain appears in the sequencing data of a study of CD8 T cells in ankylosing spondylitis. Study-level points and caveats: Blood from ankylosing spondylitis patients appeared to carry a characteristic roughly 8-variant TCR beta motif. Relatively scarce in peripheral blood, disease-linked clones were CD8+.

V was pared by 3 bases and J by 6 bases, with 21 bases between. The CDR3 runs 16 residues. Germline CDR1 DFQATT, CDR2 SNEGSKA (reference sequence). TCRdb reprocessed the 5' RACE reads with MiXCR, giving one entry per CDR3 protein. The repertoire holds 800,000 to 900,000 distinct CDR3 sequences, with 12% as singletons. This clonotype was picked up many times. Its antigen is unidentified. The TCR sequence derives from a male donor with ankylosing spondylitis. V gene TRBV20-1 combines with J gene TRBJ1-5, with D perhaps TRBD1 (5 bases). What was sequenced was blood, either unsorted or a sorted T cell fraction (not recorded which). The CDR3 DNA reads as TGCAGTGCTAGTCCGTTTGGCAGGGAGACGGGTCAGCCCCAGCATTTT. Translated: CSASPFGRETGQPQHF.